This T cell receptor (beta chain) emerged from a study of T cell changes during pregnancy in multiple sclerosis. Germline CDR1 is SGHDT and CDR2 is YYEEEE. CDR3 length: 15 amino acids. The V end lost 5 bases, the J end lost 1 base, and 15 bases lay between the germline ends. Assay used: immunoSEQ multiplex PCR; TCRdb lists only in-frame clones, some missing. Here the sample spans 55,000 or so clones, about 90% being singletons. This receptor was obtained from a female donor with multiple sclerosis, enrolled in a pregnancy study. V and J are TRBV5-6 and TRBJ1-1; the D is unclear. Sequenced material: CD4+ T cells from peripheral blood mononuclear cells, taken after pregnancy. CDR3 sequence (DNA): TGTGCCAGCAGTCCCCCTAGCCACCGGAACACTGAAGCTTTCTTT. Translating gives CASSPPSHRNTEAFF. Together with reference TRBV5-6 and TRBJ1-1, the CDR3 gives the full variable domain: DAGVTQSPTHLIKTRGQQVTLRCSPKSGHDTVSWYQQALGQGPQFIFQYYEEEERQRGNFPDRFSGHQFPNYSSELNVNALLLGDSALYLCASSPPSHRNTEAFFGQGTRLTVV.